The T cell receptor (beta chain) under discussion was sequenced for a study of shared clonotypes between healthy human individuals. Study-wide results and caveats: A limitation of the genetic and exposure-history diversity represented arose from few donors.

CDR3 size: 13 residues. V was pared by 3 bases and J by 1 base, with 6 bases between. Per the germline V gene, CDR1 is MDHEN and CDR2 is SYDVKM. Naive CD8 cells lacked CD45RO and underwent positive selection for CCR7, leaving out terminally differentiated effector memory CD45RA+ cells. Nashville, Tennessee was home to all donors, each a Caucasian adult. On this clone: Its target is not known. Other nucleotide sequences from this sample produce the same CDR3.

Sequencing used immunoSEQ multiplex PCR; TCRdb keeps in-frame clones, though not all of them. The sample yields around 2,000,000 clones, over 85% seen once. The chain uses TRBV28 and TRBJ2-5; D might be TRBD1 or TRBD2, each matching 5 bases. The source is a man between 18 and 35 years old in good health. The sequencing sample was made of naive CD8+ T cells sorted from blood. The CDR3 loop reads CASSFGGQETQYF. For the CDR3, the DNA is TGTGCCAGCAGTTTTGGGGGCCAAGAGACCCAGTACTTC.